A selection of T cell receptor beta chains follows, all from one sample in a study of CD8+ T cells in alopecia areata. Assay: immunoSEQ multiplex PCR; the TCRdb copy retains only in-frame clones and omits some. In the table there are about 200,000 clones, more than 55% of which are singletons. The sequenced sample was CD4+ T cells sorted from blood, obtained at week 4, from a patient treated with tofacitinib. The receptor source for this set is a human donor with alopecia areata. CDR3s include the opening cysteine and the closing phenylalanine or tryptophan. D genes are given only for firm matches. Expanded clones get a size class; other rows say once, few or many, or leave the size out.

clone size	D gene	V gene	J gene	CDR3 length	CDR3 protein	CDR3 DNA
few	NA	TRBV28	TRBJ2-1	14	CASSFGSLYNEQFF	TGTGCCAGCAGTTTTGGATCCCTCTACAATGAGCAGTTCTTC
NA	TRBD1	TRBV30	TRBJ2-7	12	CAYSGTAYEQYF	TGTGCCTATTCCGGGACAGCCTACGAGCAGTACTTC
NA	TRBD1	TRBV15	TRBJ1-5	16	CATSRDRTGGNQPQHF	TGTGCCACCAGCAGAGATCGGACAGGGGGAAATCAGCCCCAGCATTTT
few	TRBD2	TRBV7-2	TRBJ2-1	17	CASSLSRGGTSLHEQFF	TGTGCCAGCAGCTTAAGCAGGGGCGGGACTAGTCTTCATGAGCAGTTCTTC
few	NA	TRBV2	TRBJ1-2	12	CASSEGGIGYTF	TGTGCCAGCAGTGAAGGAGGGATTGGCTACACCTTC
NA	TRBD1	TRBV2	TRBJ2-5	14	CASSNSDREETQYF	TGTGCCAGCAGCAATTCGGACAGGGAGGAGACCCAGTACTTC
NA	NA	TRBV30	TRBJ2-3	14	CAWSEGTSTDTQYF	TGTGCCTGGAGTGAAGGGACATCCACAGATACGCAGTATTTT
NA	NA	TRBV7-2	TRBJ1-1	16	CASTAGRPTPNTEAFF	TGTGCCAGCACCGCGGGCCGGCCTACCCCGAACACTGAAGCTTTCTTT
NA	NA	TRBV29-1	TRBJ2-1	12	CSFLQRYNEQFF	TGCAGCTTCCTGCAGCGTTACAATGAGCAGTTCTTC
NA	TRBD1	TRBV5-1	TRBJ1-5	15	CASSLEGGRGQPQHF	TGCGCCAGCAGCTTGGAAGGGGGCAGAGGTCAGCCCCAGCATTTT
once	NA	TRBV5-6	TRBJ1-2	13	CASSSDRHGGYTF	TGTGCCAGCAGCTCCGACAGGCACGGCGGCTACACCTTC
NA	NA	TRBV15	TRBJ1-4	14	CATSRETGIEKLFF	TGTGCCACCAGCAGAGAAACAGGGATTGAAAAACTGTTTTTT
NA	NA	TRBV6-5	TRBJ2-2	15	CASWGGDTNTGELFF	TGTGCCAGCTGGGGGGGGGACACCAACACCGGGGAGCTGTTTTTT
NA	NA	TRBV28	TRBJ2-6	15	CASTARTSGANVLTF	TGTGCCAGCACTGCCAGGACCTCTGGGGCCAACGTCCTGACTTTC
NA	NA	TRBV29-1	TRBJ1-6	13	CSVARAGNSPLHF	TGCAGCGTTGCCAGGGCCGGAAATTCACCCCTCCACTTT
NA	TRBD2	TRBV5-1	TRBJ2-5	17	CASSATSGGLQGETQYF	TGCGCCAGCAGTGCGACTAGCGGGGGATTACAGGGAGAGACCCAGTACTTC
NA	TRBD1	TRBV30	TRBJ2-7	14	CAWSVKGQGREQYF	TGTGCCTGGAGTGTGAAGGGACAGGGGCGCGAGCAGTACTTC
NA	NA	TRBV15	TRBJ2-1	11	CATSKNEDWFF	TGTGCCACCAGCAAGAATGAGGATTGGTTCTTC
NA	NA	TRBV27	TRBJ1-4	15	CASSFKFATNEKLFF	TGTGCCAGCAGTTTTAAGTTCGCAACTAATGAAAAACTGTTTTTT
NA	NA	TRBV25-1	TRBJ1-2	12	CASSEGHYGYTF	TGTGCCAGCAGTGAAGGCCACTATGGCTACACCTTC
NA	TRBD1	TRBV29-1	TRBJ2-7	14	CSVAPGQGNDEQYF	TGCAGCGTTGCCCCGGGACAGGGGAACGACGAGCAGTACTTC
once	NA	TRBV7-9	TRBJ2-7	13	CASSLSGSYEQYF	TGTGCCAGCAGCTTATCCGGTTCCTACGAGCAGTACTTC
NA	TRBD1	TRBV30	TRBJ1-5	16	CAWSRTGTGEDQPQHF	TGTGCCTGGAGCCGTACCGGGACAGGGGAAGATCAGCCCCAGCATTTT
NA	NA	TRBV7-9	TRBJ2-7	13	CASSLTLGYEQYF	TGTGCCAGCAGCTTAACCCTAGGGTACGAGCAGTACTTC
NA	NA	TRBV4-3	TRBJ1-6	13	CASSPQRRSPLHF	TGCGCCAGCAGCCCGCAGAGACGTTCACCCCTCCACTTT
few	NA	TRBV11-3	TRBJ1-6	13	CASSKDPSAPLHF	TGTGCCAGCAGCAAGGACCCGTCGGCACCCCTCCACTTT
once	NA	TRBV29-1	TRBJ1-1	15	CSVSPTTRAGTEAFF	TGCAGCGTTTCTCCGACTACACGGGCTGGCACTGAAGCTTTCTTT
few	NA	TRBV30	TRBJ1-5	14	CAWSLGQSNQPQHF	TGTGCCTGGAGTCTCGGACAGAGCAATCAGCCCCAGCATTTT
NA	TRBD1	TRBV29-1	TRBJ1-4	14	CSGRTGGGREKLFF	TGCAGCGGGCGAACAGGGGGCGGAAGGGAAAAACTGTTTTTT
NA	NA	TRBV28	TRBJ2-2	16	CASSPWRGGNTGELFF	TGTGCCAGCAGCCCCTGGAGGGGTGGGAACACCGGGGAGCTGTTTTTT
NA	NA	TRBV14	TRBJ2-5	11	CASSRGETQYF	TGTGCCAGCAGCCGAGGGGAGACCCAGTACTTC
NA	NA	TRBV9	TRBJ1-6	15	CASSVGEGGTSPLHF	TGTGCCAGCAGCGTAGGGGAGGGAGGCACTTCACCCCTCCACTTT
NA	NA	TRBV4-1	TRBJ1-3	17	CASSQDKGMRFANTIYF	TGCGCCAGCAGCCAAGATAAGGGGATGAGGTTCGCCAACACCATATATTTT
once	TRBD2	TRBV25-1	TRBJ2-2	17	CASSERLGLDGTGELFF	TGTGCCAGCAGTGAACGCCTTGGACTAGACGGAACCGGGGAGCTGTTTTTT
NA	NA	TRBV25-1	TRBJ2-7	13	CASSESVPYEQYF	TGTGCCAGCAGTGAATCAGTCCCCTACGAGCAGTACTTC
few	NA	TRBV7-2	TRBJ2-2	13	CASSLDPDGELFF	TGTGCCAGCAGCTTAGATCCTGACGGGGAGCTGTTTTTT
NA	NA	TRBV5-1	TRBJ1-1	16	CASSRGTPPMNTEAFF	TGCGCCAGCAGCCGAGGGACACCACCTATGAACACTGAAGCTTTCTTT
NA	NA	TRBV6-5	TRBJ2-7	12	CASRPDAYEQYF	TGTGCCAGCAGGCCGGATGCCTACGAGCAGTACTTC
NA	NA	TRBV7-6	TRBJ1-1	17	CASSLGPESFWNTEAFF	TGTGCCAGCAGCTTAGGACCAGAGAGCTTTTGGAACACTGAAGCTTTCTTT
NA	TRBD2	TRBV6-6	TRBJ2-2	16	CASSYGGGPNTGELFF	TGTGCCAGCAGTTACGGCGGGGGACCCAACACCGGGGAGCTGTTTTTT
NA	TRBD2	TRBV9	TRBJ2-3	15	CASSVGSGGADTQYF	TGTGCCAGCAGCGTAGGTAGCGGGGGTGCAGATACGCAGTATTTT
NA	TRBD2	TRBV29-1	TRBJ2-3	16	CSVAPLSGARGDTQYF	TGCAGCGTTGCACCACTTAGCGGGGCAAGAGGGGATACGCAGTATTTT
NA	NA	TRBV27	TRBJ1-5	13	CASSLNGNQPQHF	TGTGCCAGCAGTTTAAACGGGAATCAGCCCCAGCATTTT
few	TRBD1	TRBV29-1	TRBJ1-4	15	CTPLFRQGANEKLFF	TGCACCCCACTTTTTCGACAGGGAGCTAATGAAAAACTGTTTTTT
NA	TRBD1	TRBV29-1	TRBJ2-7	12	CSARQGSYEQYF	TGCAGCGCTCGACAGGGCTCCTACGAGCAGTACTTC
NA	NA	TRBV6-5	TRBJ2-2	12	CASRGLTGELFF	TGTGCCAGCAGGGGCCTCACCGGGGAGCTGTTTTTT
NA	TRBD1	TRBV30	TRBJ2-3	16	CAWSYLTGGVGDTQYF	TGTGCCTGGAGTTACCTGACAGGGGGCGTAGGTGATACGCAGTATTTT
few	TRBD1	TRBV14	TRBJ1-2	16	CASSQKTGQGAYGYTF	TGTGCCAGCAGCCAAAAAACTGGACAGGGGGCTTATGGCTACACCTTC
NA	TRBD1	TRBV27	TRBJ1-4	16	CASSLSRTGFGEKLFF	TGTGCCAGCAGTTTATCTAGGACAGGCTTTGGTGAAAAACTGTTTTTT
NA	NA	TRBV29-1	TRBJ2-7	13	CSVGAGEAYEQYF	TGCAGCGTTGGGGCAGGGGAGGCCTACGAGCAGTACTTC
few	NA	TRBV10-3	TRBJ2-7	11	CAISETAEQYF	TGTGCCATCAGTGAGACAGCTGAGCAGTACTTC
once	NA	TRBV29-1	TRBJ1-2	12	CSVEAGLYGYTF	TGCAGCGTTGAAGCGGGGCTTTATGGCTACACCTTC
NA	NA	TRBV6-1	TRBJ1-2	13	CASSEQSPYGYTF	TGTGCCAGCAGTGAACAGAGTCCCTATGGCTACACCTTC
NA	NA	TRBV30	TRBJ1-2	14	CAWSVPGKDYGYTF	TGTGCCTGGAGTGTCCCAGGGAAGGACTATGGCTACACCTTC
few	NA	TRBV5-1	TRBJ2-5	13	CASSLRIQETQYF	TGCGCCAGCAGCCTCAGGATCCAAGAGACCCAGTACTTC
NA	NA	TRBV11-2	TRBJ2-7	14	CASSFPDRTYEQYF	TGTGCCAGCAGCTTTCCTGACAGGACCTACGAGCAGTACTTC
NA	NA	TRBV29-1	TRBJ1-1	13	CSVGKDPRTEAFF	TGCAGCGTTGGCAAGGACCCCCGCACTGAAGCTTTCTTT
few	NA	TRBV28	TRBJ1-5	12	CASSTAGTFWHF	TGTGCCAGCAGCACGGCCGGGACATTTTGGCATTTT
NA	NA	TRBV6-6	TRBJ2-3	13	CASSYSTRSTQYF	TGTGCCAGCAGTTACTCGACTAGAAGTACGCAGTATTTT